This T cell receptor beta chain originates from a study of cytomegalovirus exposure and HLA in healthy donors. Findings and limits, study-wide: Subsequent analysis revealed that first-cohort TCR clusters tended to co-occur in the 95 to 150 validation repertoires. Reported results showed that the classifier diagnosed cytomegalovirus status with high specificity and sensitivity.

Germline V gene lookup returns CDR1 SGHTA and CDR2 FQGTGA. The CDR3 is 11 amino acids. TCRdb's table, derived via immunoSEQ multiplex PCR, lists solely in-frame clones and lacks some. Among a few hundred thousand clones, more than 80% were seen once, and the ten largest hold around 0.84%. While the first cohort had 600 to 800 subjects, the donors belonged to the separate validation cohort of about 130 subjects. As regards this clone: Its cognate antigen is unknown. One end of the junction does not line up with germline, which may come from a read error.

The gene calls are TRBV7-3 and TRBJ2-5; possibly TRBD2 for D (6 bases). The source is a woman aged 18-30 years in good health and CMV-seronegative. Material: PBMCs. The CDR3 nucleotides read TGTGCCAGCAGCCCCCTCCAGCGGGCGAACTTC. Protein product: CASSPLQRANF.